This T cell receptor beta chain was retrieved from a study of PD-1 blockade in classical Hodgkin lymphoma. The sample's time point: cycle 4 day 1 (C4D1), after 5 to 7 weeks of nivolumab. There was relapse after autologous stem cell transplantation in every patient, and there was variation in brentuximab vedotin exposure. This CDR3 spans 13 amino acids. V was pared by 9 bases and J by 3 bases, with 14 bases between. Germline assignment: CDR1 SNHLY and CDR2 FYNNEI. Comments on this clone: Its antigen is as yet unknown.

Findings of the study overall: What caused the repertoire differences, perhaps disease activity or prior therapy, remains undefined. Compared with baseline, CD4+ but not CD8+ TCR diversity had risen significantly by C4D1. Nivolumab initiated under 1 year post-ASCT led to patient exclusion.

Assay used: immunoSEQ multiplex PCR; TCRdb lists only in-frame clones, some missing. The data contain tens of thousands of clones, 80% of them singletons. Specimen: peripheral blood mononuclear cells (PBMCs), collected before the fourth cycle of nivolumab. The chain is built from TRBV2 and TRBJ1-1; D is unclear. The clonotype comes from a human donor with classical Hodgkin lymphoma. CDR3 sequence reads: CASAPLIDTEAFF. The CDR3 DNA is TGTGCCAGTGCCCCACTGATCGACACTGAAGCTTTCTTT. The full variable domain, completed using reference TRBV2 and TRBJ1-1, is EPEVTQTPSHQVTQMGQEVILRCVPISNHLYFYWYRQILGQKVEFLVSFYNNEISEKSEIFDDQFSVERPDGSNFTLKIRSTKLEDSAMYFCASAPLIDTEAFFGQGTRLTVV.